The 8 T cell receptor beta chains below all came from one sample that was sequenced in a study of control samples from healthy donors and cancer patients. Method: immunoSEQ multiplex PCR; TCRdb's copy keeps in-frame clones and lacks some. The data show 100,000 or so clones, 85% to 90% seen once. Sample: blood. The receptors come from a woman between 45 and 65 years old in good health.

The gene calls are TRBV7-2 and TRBJ1-4; D is unresolved. The germline CDR1 and CDR2 sequences are SGHTA and FQGNSA. The V end lost 1 base, the J end lost 6 bases, and 6 bases lay between the germline ends. This CDR3 region has 13 residues. The CDR3 here is CASSLGTYEKLFF. Here the CDR3 DNA reads TGTGCCAGCAGCTTAGGGACCTATGAAAAACTGTTTTTT.

The genes are TRBV5-8 and TRBJ1-1, with D perhaps matching TRBD1 (5 bases). The germline gives CDR1 SGHTS, CDR2 YDEGEE. The CDR3 length is 14 residues. The ends were cut back, 4 bases at V and 5 bases at J, with 15 bases in the middle. This CDR3 reads CASSPWGVGTEAFF. The CDR3 bases are TGTGCCAGCAGCCCCTGGGGGGTAGGAACTGAAGCTTTCTTT.

V usage is TRBV28 and J usage is TRBJ2-5, with D possibly being TRBD1 (6 bases). There are 12 residues in the CDR3. Trimming cost V 4 bases and J 5 bases, with 8 bases left between them. CDR1 is MDHEN and CDR2 is SYDVKM in the germline V gene. CDR3 in amino acids: CASSSGVETQYF. The CDR3 region has the DNA TGTGCCAGCAGTTCAGGGGTTGAGACCCAGTACTTC.

The chain couples TRBV5-1 to TRBJ1-1, with D perhaps TRBD1 (6 bases). Trimming cost V 4 bases and J 1 base, with 11 bases left between them. The V gene's germline CDR1 is SGHRS and CDR2 YFSETQ. This CDR3 is built from 14 residues. CDR3 bases: TGCGCCAGCAGCGAACAGGGTCAGAACACTGAAGCTTTCTTT. This encodes CASSEQGQNTEAFF.

The sample holds one count of this clone. The V and J genes are TRBV21-1 and TRBJ2-1. TRBV21-1 is noted as a pseudogene. The CDR3 is made up of 11 amino acids. CDR3 loop: CASSKVTEQFF. CDR3 nucleotide sequence: TGTGCCAGCAGCAAAGTTACTGAGCAGTTCTTC.

This sequence joins TRBV6-5 and TRBJ2-1, with a weak D call TRBD2 (5 bases). This CDR3 comprises 14 residues. Germline V lookup: CDR1 MNHEY, CDR2 SVGAGI. The ends were cut back, 6 bases at V and 5 bases at J, with 14 bases in the middle. The chain's CDR3 is CASRRGSRNNEQFF. DNA for the CDR3: TGTGCCAGCAGACGGGGTTCTAGAAACAATGAGCAGTTCTTC.

The DNA of the CDR3 is TGTGCCAGCAGCCCCAGCGGCTCGGGGAACGAGCAGTACTTC. It yields the protein CASSPSGSGNEQYF. The chain joins TRBV5-6 to TRBJ2-7, with D possibly matching TRBD2 (5 bases). The germline V and J ends were trimmed by 4 bases and 5 bases, with 16 bases remaining between them. The CDR3 has 14 residues. In germline, CDR1 is SGHDT, CDR2 YYEEEE.

The V call is TRBV4-2, the J call TRBJ1-5; no reliable D call. The V gene's germline CDR1 is LGHNA and CDR2 YNFKEQ. Trimming stripped 1 base from V and 1 base from J, with 11 bases between. The CDR3 runs 16 residues. The CDR3 DNA sequence: TGTGCCAGCAGCCAAGCGAATTTCGGGAGCAATCAGCCCCAGCATTTT. Translating it yields CASSQANFGSNQPQHF.